This TCR beta chain comes out of a study of CD8 T cells in Susac syndrome. The CDR3 is 14 residues long. Trimming removed 1 base from V and 5 bases from J; junction bases left unmatched: 2. Germline V gene lookup returns CDR1 SGHDT and CDR2 YYEEEE. This clonotype showed up just a few times. Random hexamers served to reverse transcribe roughly 0.45 to 1 ug RNA. Multiplex PCR with immunoSEQ amplified the TCR beta CDR3 across 54 Vbeta and 13 Jbeta. TCRdb analysed the immunoSEQ multiplex PCR reads with MiXCR anew, one entry per CDR3 protein. The sample carries approximately 190,000 distinct CDR3 sequences, about 95% recorded once. TEMRA cells were FACS-enriched, while CD8+ and CD4+ T cells were negatively isolated.

This rearrangement joins TRBV5-6 to TRBJ1-5, with TRBD1 matching 8 bases. Sequencing was carried out using CD4+ T cells from PBMCs. The TCR sequence derives from a human donor with multiple sclerosis. The CDR3 loop reads CASSLSGGDQPQHF. CDR3 nucleotides: TGTGCCAGCAGCTTGTCAGGGGGCGATCAGCCCCAGCATTTT.